One and the same sample provided the 28 T cell receptor beta chains below, sequenced in a study of blood T cell repertoires in COVID-19. The protocol was immunoSEQ multiplex PCR, while the TCRdb copy is restricted to in-frame clones and leaves out a portion. The sample consists of 130,000 to 150,000 clones, about four fifths of them appearing once. What was sequenced was peripheral blood. The receptors here all came from an elderly woman with acute or convalescent COVID-19.

This clone was detected a few times. The V gene is TRBV13, the J gene TRBJ1-1; 7 bases are shared with TRBD1. This CDR3 contains 15 residues. V lost 4 bases and J lost 0; bases outside the gene matches: 5. Germline-derived CDR1 and CDR2 are PRHDT and FYEKMQ (reference sequence). In nucleotides, the CDR3 is TGTGCCAGCAGCTCGGACAGGCTGATGAACACTGAAGCTTTCTTT. It translates to CASSSDRLMNTEAFF.

This clone was observed a few times. The chain combines TRBV19 with TRBJ1-6; a possible D gene is TRBD1 (6 bases). Germline CDR1 reads LNHDA; CDR2 reads SQIVND (reference sequence). The CDR3 consists of 14 residues. V was cut by 7 bases and J by 4 bases, with 11 bases left in between. CDR3 protein: CASMQGIYNSPLHF. The CDR3 nucleotides are TGTGCCAGTATGCAGGGGATATATAATTCACCCCTCCACTTT. Complete variable domain (other parts from reference TRBV19 and TRBJ1-6): DGGITQSPKYLFRKEGQNVTLSCEQNLNHDAMYWYRQDPGQGLRLIYYSQIVNDFQKGDIAEGYSVSREKKESFPLTVTSAQKNPTAFYLCASMQGIYNSPLHFGNGTRLTVT.

This clone was seen many times. This chain joins TRBV4-3 and TRBJ2-7; D ambiguous. Germline CDR1 reads LGHNA; CDR2 reads YSLEER. Trimming removed 0 bases from V and 6 bases from J, with 12 bases in between. The CDR3 is 14 amino acids. The chain's CDR3 is CASSQDLGRGEQYF. CDR3 DNA: TGCGCCAGCAGCCAAGATCTAGGTCGTGGCGAGCAGTACTTC.

This clone was seen just once. The chain employs TRBV6-5 and TRBJ1-3; D gene ambiguous. CDR1 and CDR2 from the germline V gene are MNHEY and SVGAGI. This CDR3 comprises 11 residues. V lost 10 bases and J 7 bases, leaving 11 bases between the germline ends. CDR3 residues: CATASGNTIYF. In DNA form, the CDR3 reads TGTGCCACCGCTAGCGGGAACACCATATATTTT.

This chain links TRBV27 with TRBJ1-1; TRBD1 matches at 7 bases. The trim removed 5 bases at V and 2 bases at J, leaving 8 bases unmatched. Germline values: CDR1 MNHEY, CDR2 SMNVEV (reference sequence). This CDR3 region has 15 residues. CDR3 protein: CASSATQGTNTEAFF. The CDR3 nucleotides are TGTGCCAGCAGTGCCACACAGGGGACTAACACTGAAGCTTTCTTT.

The V and J genes are TRBV7-8 and TRBJ2-3, with D possibly being TRBD1 (5 bases). CDR3 size: 18 residues. Trimming removed 5 bases from V and 0 bases from J, with 21 bases in between. Germline CDR1 is SGHVS and CDR2 is FQNEAQ. CDR3 nucleotide sequence: TGTGCCAGCAGCCTCGACCCGTACCAGGGCTCTAGCACAGATACGCAGTATTTT. This sequence encodes CASSLDPYQGSSTDTQYF.

The chain joins TRBV18 to TRBJ2-1, with D perhaps matching TRBD2 (5 bases). The germline gives CDR1 KGHSH, CDR2 LQKENI. V was trimmed by 5 bases and J by 10 bases, leaving 12 bases between them. The CDR3 extends over 12 amino acids. CDR3 nucleotides: TGTGCCAGCTCAGGTTCGGGGAACGAGCAGTTCTTC. The encoded protein is CASSGSGNEQFF.

The V gene is TRBV27, the J gene TRBJ1-1, with D possibly TRBD1 on 5 matching bases. Germline loops: CDR1 MNHEY, CDR2 SMNVEV (reference sequence). Trimming took off 2 bases at V and 5 bases at J, with 12 bases between the two ends. The CDR3 is made up of 14 amino acids. CDR3 region: CASSLGPGGTEAFF. The CDR3 DNA reads TGTGCCAGCAGTTTAGGGCCTGGGGGGACTGAAGCTTTCTTT.

The chain links TRBV11-3 to TRBJ1-2; D uncertain. This CDR3 has 13 amino acids. V lost 4 bases, J lost 8 bases, and 14 bases lay in between. CDR1 is SGHNT and CDR2 is YENEEA in the germline V gene. CDR3: CASSSKGAVGYTF. The DNA for the CDR3 is TGTGCCAGCAGCTCAAAAGGTGCGGTCGGCTACACCTTC.

The rearrangement links TRBV7-9 to TRBJ2-1; no reliable D call. V shed 5 bases and J shed 6 bases, with 11 bases lying between them. The CDR3 is made up of 13 amino acids. Germline V CDR1 and CDR2: SEHNR, FQNEAQ (reference sequence). This CDR3 is CASSAPSRNEQFF. CDR3 DNA sequence: TGTGCCAGCAGCGCACCTTCGCGCAATGAGCAGTTCTTC.

The genes are TRBV30 and TRBJ2-5, with 10 bases lining up with TRBD1. This CDR3 region has 16 residues. Trimming took 2 bases from V and 5 from J; bases not matched to a gene: 11. The V gene's germline CDR1 is GTSNPN and CDR2 SVGIG (reference sequence). CDR3: CAWSPGTGAARETQYF. CDR3 bases: TGTGCCTGGAGTCCCGGGACAGGGGCGGCTCGGGAGACCCAGTACTTC.

The J gene is TRBJ2-1, the V gene TRBV10-3, with D possibly being TRBD2 (5 bases). Trimming took 11 bases from V and 4 from J, leaving 15 bases between them. CDR3 length: 13 amino acids. Germline V gene lookup returns CDR1 ENHRY and CDR2 SYGVKD. The DNA for the CDR3 is TGTGCCCTCGCCGACCGGGAATACAATGAGCAGTTCTTC. This translates into CALADREYNEQFF.

The V and J genes are TRBV24-1 and TRBJ2-7, with D possibly being TRBD2 (6 bases). The V gene's germline CDR1 is KGHDR and CDR2 SFDVKD. CDR3 length equals 14 residues. The V gene lost 5 bases and the J gene lost 1 base, with 11 bases spanning the gap. CDR3 sequence reads: CATSGRGRSYEQYF. The CDR3 DNA is TGTGCCACCAGTGGGCGGGGCCGTTCCTACGAGCAGTACTTC.

The chain uses TRBV7-8 and TRBJ2-4; D possibly corresponds to TRBD2 (5 bases). CDR1 is SGHVS, CDR2 FQNEAQ, per germline. CDR3 length: 14 residues. The germline V and J ends were trimmed by 5 bases and 6 bases, with 14 bases remaining between them. The CDR3 loop reads CASSPSVGGNIQYF. In nucleotides, the CDR3 is TGTGCCAGCAGCCCGTCAGTAGGAGGAAACATTCAGTACTTC.

The chain couples TRBV6-5 to TRBJ1-2; possible D gene TRBD1, 6 bases. V gave up 7 bases and J gave up 6 bases, with 21 bases separating them. Germline V gene sequence: CDR1 MNHEY, CDR2 SVGAGI. The CDR3 length is 15 residues. CDR3: CASKGQPDQKNGYTF. CDR3 nucleotides: TGTGCCAGCAAAGGACAGCCTGATCAGAAAAATGGCTACACCTTC.

The chain joins TRBV6-5 to TRBJ1-2, with TRBD1 identical over 8 bases. The V gene's germline CDR1 is MNHEY and CDR2 SVGAGI. The CDR3 covers 15 residues. The ends lost 0 bases at V and 4 bases at J; junction bases unmatched: 4. The CDR3 sequence: CASSYSADRAYGYTF. As DNA, the CDR3 is TGTGCCAGCAGTTACTCAGCGGACAGGGCCTATGGCTACACCTTC.

The V and J genes are TRBV5-1 and TRBJ2-2; D gene uncertain. The germline V gene encodes CDR1 SGHRS and CDR2 YFSETQ. Deletions cut 0 bases from V and 0 bases from J, with 9 bases between. The CDR3 runs to 16 residues. The CDR3 sequence: CASSLVVVANTGELFF. The CDR3 DNA reads TGCGCCAGCAGCTTGGTAGTTGTCGCGAACACCGGGGAGCTGTTTTTT.

The chain is built from TRBV19 and TRBJ1-5, with 8 nucleotides matching TRBD1. The CDR3 is 17 amino acids. The junction had 11 bases not matched to a gene; V was cut back by 1 base and J by 6 bases. Germline V gene data show CDR1 as LNHDA and CDR2 as SQIVND (reference sequence). This chain's CDR3 is CASSIGLDRVASQPQHF. CDR3 coding DNA: TGTGCCAGTAGTATAGGTTTGGACAGGGTGGCAAGTCAGCCCCAGCATTTT.

The J gene is TRBJ1-2, the V gene TRBV15; 7 bases fit TRBD1. The CDR3 is 15 residues long. CDR1 and CDR2 (germline): LNHNV, YYDKDF (reference sequence). V was clipped by 0 bases and J by 6 bases; unmatched bases: 7. The CDR3 loop reads CATSRDIRGGDGYTF. Written as DNA, the CDR3 is TGTGCCACCAGCAGAGATATACGAGGGGGCGATGGCTACACCTTC. Full variable domain (rest looked up from reference TRBV15 and TRBJ1-2): DAMVIQNPRYQVTQFGKPVTLSCSQTLNHNVMYWYQQKSSQAPKLLFHYYDKDFNNEADTPDNFQSRRPNTSFCFLDIRSPGLGDTAMYLCATSRDIRGGDGYTFGSGTRLTVV.

The rearrangement uses TRBV9 and TRBJ1-1, with a tentative D call TRBD1 (6 bases). The CDR3 contains 15 residues. From germline, CDR1 is SGDLS and CDR2 YYNGEE. The V end was cut by 0 bases, the J end by 1 base, with 10 bases between. CDR3 nucleotide sequence: TGTGCCAGCAGCGTAGGAGGGGGACGGAACACTGAAGCTTTCTTT. Its translation: CASSVGGGRNTEAFF.

A single count supports this clone. The chain's CDR3 is CASSYRLAGAGETQYF. Here the CDR3 DNA reads TGTGCCAGCAGTTATAGGCTAGCGGGGGCCGGGGAGACCCAGTACTTC. The rearrangement links TRBV6-5 to TRBJ2-5; 10 nucleotides agree with TRBD2. With 3 bases clipped from V and 5 bases from J, the junction kept 9 bases outside the gene matches. In germline, CDR1 is MNHEY, CDR2 SVGAGI. This CDR3 spans 16 amino acids.

This clone was found once. The chain has TRBV30 and TRBJ2-5; tentative D call: TRBD1 (5 bases). Trimming shortened V by 5 bases and J by 4 bases, and 11 bases separated the two germline ends. Germline CDR1 is GTSNPN and CDR2 is SVGIG (reference sequence). This CDR3 has 12 amino acids. The CDR3 protein is CAWAQGSETQYF. In DNA form, the CDR3 reads TGTGCCTGGGCCCAGGGTTCAGAGACCCAGTACTTC.

The chain joins TRBV12-3 or TRBV12-4 to TRBJ1-2; D is undetermined. This CDR3 contains 13 residues. Trimming cost V 4 bases and J 0 bases, with 6 bases left between them. The DNA for the CDR3 is TGTGCCAGCAGTTCGAGCCCTAACTATGGCTACACCTTC. The encoded protein is CASSSSPNYGYTF.

This chain connects TRBV29-1 to TRBJ1-1; a weak D match, TRBD1 (6 bases). The CDR3 runs 13 residues. The V and J ends lost 7 bases and 3 bases respectively, with 15 bases between them. CDR1 is SQVTM, CDR2 ANQGSEA, per germline. In nucleotides, the CDR3 is TGCAGCGCCTCCGTAGGGGGGGACACTGAAGCTTTCTTT. This encodes CSASVGGDTEAFF.

The chain has TRBV12-3 or TRBV12-4 and TRBJ2-5, with D uncertain. V lost 3 bases, J lost 3 bases, and 2 bases lay in between. The CDR3 is made up of 11 amino acids. CDR3 coding DNA: TGTGCCAGCAGTTTTAAAGAGACCCAGTACTTC. Amino acid sequence: CASSFKETQYF.

The rearrangement joins TRBV2 to TRBJ2-3, with D perhaps matching TRBD1 (6 bases). CDR1 SNHLY and CDR2 FYNNEI come from the germline V gene. The V gene lost 11 bases and the J gene lost 1 base, with 16 bases spanning the gap. The CDR3 consists of 14 residues. The DNA of the CDR3 is TGTGCCTCCGCCCAGGGGTCCCGCACAGATACGCAGTATTTT. The encoded protein is CASAQGSRTDTQYF. Using reference TRBV2 and TRBJ2-3 for the parts outside the CDR3, the full variable domain is EPEVTQTPSHQVTQMGQEVILRCVPISNHLYFYWYRQILGQKVEFLVSFYNNEISEKSEIFDDQFSVERPDGSNFTLKIRSTKLEDSAMYFCASAQGSRTDTQYFGPGTRLTVL.

The CDR3 region has the DNA TGTGCCAGCAGCTTGGGACACCGAGGGTACACTGAAGCTTTCTTT. This codes for CASSLGHRGYTEAFF. V gene TRBV5-8 combines with J gene TRBJ1-1; no reliable D call. Looked up from germline, CDR1 is SGHTS and CDR2 is YDEGEE. This CDR3 is built from 15 residues. V gave up 0 bases and J gave up 3 bases, with 12 bases separating them. Full variable domain (outside the CDR3, taken from reference TRBV5-8 and TRBJ1-1): EAGVTQSPTHLIKTRGQQATLRCSPISGHTSVYWYQQALGLGLQFLLWYDEGEERNRGNFPPRFSGRQFPNYSSELNVNALELEDSALYLCASSLGHRGYTEAFFGQGTRLTVV.

The chain recombines TRBV10-2 with TRBJ2-7; 9 bases are a match to TRBD1. This CDR3 is 14 amino acids long. CDR1 and CDR2 from the germline V gene are WSHSY and SAAADI. Trimming removed 6 bases from V and 5 bases from J; junction bases left unmatched: 8. DNA of the CDR3: TGCGCCAGCAGCCGAGGACAGGGGTTCGACGAGCAGTACTTC. This translates into CASSRGQGFDEQYF.